This T cell receptor beta chain was recorded in a study of circulating CD8 cells and anti-PD-1 response in melanoma. Looking at the study overall: Complete or partial response defined responders; stable or progressive disease, non-responders. Study-wide results and limits: DNEG was most diverse; TIGIT repertoires were least diverse.

V was pared by 2 bases and J by 2 bases, with 10 bases between. This CDR3 comprises 14 residues. Germline-derived CDR1 and CDR2 are MNHEY and SVGEGT. Using around 16 ng of total RNA, TCR libraries were made with the QIAseq Immune Repertoire TCR panel. TCRdb independently ran MiXCR on the reads; one entry per CDR3 protein. The repertoire consists of about 650 distinct CDR3 sequences, with over 8.5% occurring once and the leading ten covering 29%. Four subsets defined by PD-1 and/or TIGIT were sorted from live CD3+CD8+TCRalphabeta+ cells. On this clonotype itself: Its antigen is not identified.

The material was CD8+ T cells from PBMCs, obtained at baseline or after one month of anti-PD-1 therapy (not recorded which). The rearrangement uses TRBV6-2 or TRBV6-3 and TRBJ2-7, with D unresolved. This sequence was found in a human donor with melanoma. CDR3 coding DNA: TGTGCCAGCAGTTACGCGGAGACTGCCTACGAGCAGTACTTC. Translating gives CASSYAETAYEQYF.